This TCR beta chain was documented in a study of blood T cell repertoires in COVID-19. Living in 24 US areas, the participants were between about 18 and 100 years of age. Grouping used clinical history reported by participants in a survey and questionnaire. Assay: immunoSEQ multiplex PCR; the TCRdb copy retains only in-frame clones and omits some. The repertoire consists of fewer than 400,000 clones, with 65% to 90% occurring once and the leading ten covering about 4%. V gave up 7 bases and J gave up 3 bases, with 18 bases separating them. Germline CDR1 is LNHDA and CDR2 is SQIVND (reference sequence). CDR3 length: 15 amino acids.

The receptor was derived from a man aged 25-45 years who had recovered from COVID-19. This chain connects TRBV19 to TRBJ1-1; D may be TRBD1 (5 bases). The sequenced sample was PBMCs or T cells enriched from blood (not recorded which). CDR3 region: CASNGGGEVDTEAFF. CDR3 DNA sequence: TGTGCCAGTAACGGGGGAGGGGAAGTTGACACTGAAGCTTTCTTT.